The 22 T cell receptor beta chains listed next were all sequenced from one sample in a study of radiation and T cells in renal cell carcinoma. The time point was: baseline pretreatment blood. Treatment of the sample: 15 Gy SBRT to primary tumor, nephrectomy 4 weeks later. Here immunoSEQ multiplex PCR was the method, and the copy in TCRdb shows in-frame clones only, minus some. The sample lists roughly 120,000 clones, around 80% occurring once. The source material was blood, sampled from a patient whose treatment included radiotherapy and nephrectomy. These receptors all stem from a woman between 55 and 75 years old with renal cell carcinoma.

In this sample, this clone turned up many times. This sequence joins TRBV2 and TRBJ1-1; D remains unclear. This CDR3 region has 14 residues. With 3 bases removed from V and 0 bases from J, the gap between germline ends came to 8 bases. Germline lookup yields CDR1 SNHLY and CDR2 FYNNEI. The CDR3 sequence: CASSEGSMNTEAFF. CDR3 nucleotides: TGTGCCAGCAGTGAGGGCAGCATGAACACTGAAGCTTTCTTT.

The chain joins TRBV6-5 to TRBJ2-7; TRBD1 might be the D (6 bases). The CDR3 length is 16 residues. V gave up 4 bases and J gave up 5 bases, with 21 bases separating them. Germline V gene data show CDR1 as MNHEY and CDR2 as SVGAGI. CDR3 DNA: TGTGCCAGCAGTTCCTTAGGGGGACCTTCTCCGGACGAGCAGTACTTC. Its translation is CASSSLGGPSPDEQYF.

V usage is TRBV6-5 and J usage is TRBJ2-7; possibly TRBD1 or TRBD2 for D (5 bases each). Germline values: CDR1 MNHEY, CDR2 SVGAGI. The CDR3 contains 14 residues. V lost 2 bases to trimming and J lost 5 bases, with 13 bases between them. CDR3 nucleotide sequence: TGTGCCAGCAGTTACGTTCAGGGAGAACACGAGCAGTACTTC. It yields the protein CASSYVQGEHEQYF.

The V gene is TRBV2, the J gene TRBJ1-1, with TRBD1 matching 7 bases. The CDR3 loop spans 15 amino acids. CDR1 is SNHLY, CDR2 FYNNEI, per germline. The J segment lost 3 bases and the V segment lost 2 bases, leaving 6 bases of the junction unmatched. The CDR3 sequence is CASSESLGGYTEAFF. CDR3 nucleotides: TGTGCCAGCAGTGAAAGTTTAGGGGGCTACACTGAAGCTTTCTTT.

This chain connects TRBV2 to TRBJ2-7; TRBD1 aligns across 8 bases. The junction had 8 bases not matched to a gene; V was cut back by 8 bases and J by 2 bases. The CDR3 is 14 residues long. Germline V gene sequence: CDR1 SNHLY, CDR2 FYNNEI. The DNA of the CDR3 is TGTGCCAGCGTTCTGACAGGGGAACCCTACGAGCAGTACTTC. Translated: CASVLTGEPYEQYF.

As for this clone: The same CDR3 can be traced to other DNA sequences in this sample. The chain recombines TRBV6-1 with TRBJ1-2; the match to TRBD1 covers 10 bases. V lost 3 bases, J lost 6 bases, and 13 bases stayed unmatched. The CDR3 has 17 amino acids. CDR1 is MNHNS and CDR2 is SASEGT in the germline V gene. In DNA form, the CDR3 reads TGTGCCAGCAGTGAGTTCGGGACAGGGGTCTTTACGGATGGCTACACCTTC. Translating gives CASSEFGTGVFTDGYTF.

The rearrangement links TRBV5-1 to TRBJ2-3; 10 nucleotides match TRBD1. The V and J ends lost 4 bases and 4 bases, in that order; junction bases with no gene match: 9. The CDR3 sequence is 16 residues long. Per germline, CDR1 SGHRS and CDR2 YFSETQ. CDR3 region: CASSTRDRGSADTQYF. The CDR3 DNA reads as TGCGCCAGCAGCACACGGGACAGGGGAAGCGCAGATACGCAGTATTTT.

V and J are TRBV27 and TRBJ2-5, with D tentatively TRBD1 (5 bases). Germline lookup yields CDR1 MNHEY and CDR2 SMNVEV (reference sequence). The CDR3 covers 14 residues. Trimming cost V 6 bases and J 3 bases, with 14 bases left between them. The CDR3 region has the DNA TGTGCCAGCAGCCAGGACATTTTCGAAGAGACCCAGTACTTC. Its translation: CASSQDIFEETQYF.

V usage is TRBV5-1 and J usage is TRBJ1-4, with a weak D call TRBD1 (6 bases). Trimming removed 2 bases from V and 6 bases from J, with 14 bases in between. The CDR3 has 15 residues. Germline V gives CDR1 SGHRS, CDR2 YFSETQ. The CDR3 coding sequence is TGCGCCAGCAGCTTTTCCGGACAGAGAGATGAAAAACTGTTTTTT. Encoded protein: CASSFSGQRDEKLFF.

This chain joins TRBV29-1 and TRBJ1-1; D is ambiguous. The germline CDR1 and CDR2 sequences are SQVTM and ANQGSEA. Trimming left V 3 bases short and J 4 bases short, with 21 bases between. The CDR3 has 16 amino acids. The CDR3, as DNA: TGCAGCGTTGAGATGGTTGGCACTCTACGTTTCACTGAAGCTTTCTTT. Its protein product is CSVEMVGTLRFTEAFF.

The chain recombines TRBV7-8 with TRBJ2-7, with no clear D. Trimming left V 5 bases short and J 2 bases short, with 16 bases between. The CDR3 consists of 15 residues. Germline CDR1 reads SGHVS; CDR2 reads FQNEAQ. The CDR3 is CASSPLGALAYEQYF. The CDR3, as DNA: TGTGCCAGCAGCCCCCTAGGAGCGCTAGCCTACGAGCAGTACTTC.

V usage is TRBV2 and J usage is TRBJ1-6; D unresolved. Per the germline V gene, CDR1 is SNHLY and CDR2 is FYNNEI. Trimming took 6 bases from V and 1 from J, leaving 10 bases between them. CDR3 size: 15 residues. CDR3 protein: CASSQLESYNSPLHF. The CDR3 region has the DNA TGTGCCAGCAGCCAATTAGAGTCCTATAATTCACCCCTCCACTTT.

This clone was observed once. The chain employs TRBV28 and TRBJ1-4; possibly TRBD1 for D (6 bases). This CDR3 contains 15 residues. Germline CDR1 is MDHEN and CDR2 is SYDVKM. Trimming cost V 4 bases and J 4 bases, with 13 bases left between them. CDR3 in amino acids: CASSSRGLGNEKLFF. As DNA, the CDR3 is TGTGCCAGCAGTTCTCGGGGGCTAGGTAATGAAAAACTGTTTTTT.

This chain uses TRBV30 with TRBJ2-1, with TRBD2 as a possible D gene (6 bases). Germline lookup yields CDR1 GTSNPN and CDR2 SVGIG (reference sequence). The CDR3 sequence is 13 residues long. V dropped 0 bases and J dropped 9 bases, with 12 bases sitting between them. CDR3 amino acids: CAWSVQDGSEQFF. The CDR3 DNA reads as TGTGCCTGGAGTGTACAGGACGGGAGTGAGCAGTTCTTC.

V is TRBV5-1 and J is TRBJ1-2; 8 bases are shared with TRBD1. Germline CDR1 reads SGHRS; CDR2 reads YFSETQ. This CDR3 has 15 amino acids. The J segment lost 4 bases and the V segment lost 3 bases, leaving 8 bases of the junction unmatched. The DNA for the CDR3 is TGCGCCAGCAGCTCAGATACAGGGGGTTTCTATGGCTACACCTTC. Translating gives CASSSDTGGFYGYTF. The full variable domain, rest sourced from reference TRBV5-1 and TRBJ1-2, is KAGVTQTPRYLIKTRGQQVTLSCSPISGHRSVSWYQQTPGQGLQFLFEYFSETQRNKGNFPGRFSGRQFSNSRSEMNVSTLELGDSALYLCASSSDTGGFYGYTFGSGTRLTVV.

This clone was observed a single time. The chain has TRBV19 and TRBJ2-2; 8 bases are shared with TRBD1. CDR1 and CDR2 (germline): LNHDA, SQIVND (reference sequence). CDR3 size: 16 residues. J gave up 6 bases and V 4 bases, and 10 bases lay outside the gene matches. The CDR3 DNA follows: TGTGCCAGTAGTAAGACGACAGGGGTGGTTGCCGGGGAGCTGTTTTTT. Translating gives CASSKTTGVVAGELFF.

The chain has TRBV5-1 and TRBJ2-3, with D possibly TRBD2 on 5 matching bases. Trimming took 5 bases from V and 2 from J, leaving 12 bases between them. Germline CDR1 is SGHRS and CDR2 is YFSETQ. The CDR3 is 14 amino acids. The CDR3: CASSWGESTDTQYF. The CDR3 coding sequence is TGCGCCAGCAGTTGGGGAGAATCCACAGATACGCAGTATTTT.

This chain uses TRBV9 with TRBJ1-4; D not resolved. This CDR3 contains 14 residues. V lost 4 bases and J 4 bases, leaving 11 bases between the germline ends. Germline lookup yields CDR1 SGDLS and CDR2 YYNGEE. The CDR3 here is CASSPPGLNEKLFF. The CDR3, as DNA: TGTGCCAGCAGCCCCCCGGGTCTTAATGAAAAACTGTTTTTT.

The rearrangement links TRBV7-9 to TRBJ2-3; D unclear. Trimming cost V 1 base and J 0 bases, with 2 bases left between them. The CDR3 loop spans 13 amino acids. Per germline, CDR1 SEHNR and CDR2 FQNEAQ (reference sequence). In nucleotides, the CDR3 is TGTGCCAGCAGCTTAGGTAGCACAGATACGCAGTATTTT. Translation: CASSLGSTDTQYF.

This clone was seen just once. V and J are TRBV5-6 and TRBJ1-6, with D possibly matching TRBD1 (5 bases). Per germline, CDR1 SGHDT and CDR2 YYEEEE. V lost 4 bases and J lost 14, with 16 bases in between. This CDR3 has 13 amino acids. CDR3 sequence (DNA): TGTGCCAGCAGCCTGGGACGGGGTTTGGCCCTCCACTTT. Its translation: CASSLGRGLALHF.

The chain employs TRBV5-1 and TRBJ2-3, with 8 bases aligning to TRBD2. V was clipped by 9 bases and J by 5 bases; unmatched bases: 8. Germline CDR1 SGHRS, CDR2 YFSETQ. This CDR3 is built from 13 residues. CDR3 sequence (DNA): TGCGCCACCCAAGGGGCGGGAGGAGATACGCAGTATTTT. Translation gives CATQGAGGDTQYF.

The chain recombines TRBV5-1 with TRBJ2-5; unclear D gene. Germline CDR1 reads SGHRS; CDR2 reads YFSETQ. The CDR3 has 14 amino acids. V was shortened by 0 bases and J by 4 bases, with 10 bases between the two germline ends. The CDR3 sequence: CASSLARPSETQYF. CDR3 in DNA: TGCGCCAGCAGCTTGGCGAGGCCTTCAGAGACCCAGTACTTC.